The rows below give T cell receptor beta chains drawn from one sample of a study of technical replicates of blood from a handful of donors. The method was immunoSEQ multiplex PCR; TCRdb's version includes in-frame clones alone and lacks a portion of them. Among about 83,000 clones, just over 95% were seen once, and the ten largest hold under 0.4%. Source material: T cells isolated from PBMCs. These receptors were obtained from a human donor in good health. Each CDR3 is given with its conserved first and last residue. A D gene is named only where the DNA matches it firmly. The listing skips clone size in some rows; elsewhere it reads once, few, many or a size class.

D gene: TRBD1; clone size: NA; CDR3 length: 15; J gene: TRBJ1-1; V gene: TRBV5-4; CDR3 DNA: TGTGCCAGCAGCTTGGAGTCAGGGGGGACCACTGAAGCTTTCTTT; CDR3 protein: CASSLESGGTTEAFF
D gene: TRBD1; clone size: once; CDR3 length: 14; J gene: TRBJ1-4; V gene: TRBV6-1; CDR3 DNA: TGTGCCAGCAGTGCGACAGGGGTGGGTGAAAAACTGTTTTTT; CDR3 protein: CASSATGVGEKLFF
D gene: TRBD1; clone size: NA; CDR3 length: 14; J gene: TRBJ1-4; V gene: TRBV19; CDR3 DNA: TGTGCCAGTAGTTTACAGGGGTTTGATGAAAAACTGTTTTTT; CDR3 protein: CASSLQGFDEKLFF
D gene: TRBD2; clone size: NA; CDR3 length: 15; J gene: TRBJ2-7; V gene: TRBV7-2; CDR3 DNA: TGTGCCAGCAGCTTACTAGCGGGAGGCTATTACGAGCAGTACTTC; CDR3 protein: CASSLLAGGYYEQYF
D gene: NA; clone size: NA; CDR3 length: 13; J gene: TRBJ2-7; V gene: TRBV7-8; CDR3 DNA: TGTGCCAGCAGCCCCGGACTCACCTACGAGCAGTACTTC; CDR3 protein: CASSPGLTYEQYF
D gene: TRBD2; clone size: once; CDR3 length: 16; J gene: TRBJ2-2; V gene: TRBV7-3; CDR3 DNA: TGTGCCAGCAGCTTCTTGTCGCGGGAGCACACCGGGGAGCTGTTTTTT; CDR3 protein: CASSFLSREHTGELFF
D gene: NA; clone size: NA; CDR3 length: 13; J gene: TRBJ2-5; V gene: TRBV6-5; CDR3 DNA: TGTGCCAGCAGTTACGGTAGCCAAGAGACCCAGTACTTC; CDR3 protein: CASSYGSQETQYF
D gene: TRBD2; clone size: NA; CDR3 length: 19; J gene: TRBJ2-1; V gene: TRBV7-3; CDR3 DNA: TGTGCCAGCAGCTATTCGGGACTAGCGGGCGGGAGCTCCTACAATGAGCAGTTCTTC; CDR3 protein: CASSYSGLAGGSSYNEQFF
D gene: NA; clone size: NA; CDR3 length: 13; J gene: TRBJ1-5; V gene: TRBV6-6; CDR3 DNA: TGTGCCAGCAGTTACGAGACTTATCAGCCCCAGCATTTT; CDR3 protein: CASSYETYQPQHF
D gene: NA; clone size: NA; CDR3 length: 14; J gene: TRBJ1-1; V gene: TRBV11-3; CDR3 DNA: TGTGCCAGCAGCTTAGGCGCAGGGGTGGATGAAGCTTTCTTT; CDR3 protein: CASSLGAGVDEAFF
D gene: TRBD2; clone size: NA; CDR3 length: 18; J gene: TRBJ2-1; V gene: TRBV13; CDR3 DNA: TGTGCCAGCAGCTACGGACTAGCGGGAGTCTATGACTACAATGAGCAGTTCTTC; CDR3 protein: CASSYGLAGVYDYNEQFF
D gene: NA; clone size: NA; CDR3 length: 15; J gene: TRBJ1-4; V gene: TRBV7-2; CDR3 DNA: TGTGCCAGCAGCCCCACAGGCAGTCGTCGGGAAAAACTGTTTTTT; CDR3 protein: CASSPTGSRREKLFF
D gene: NA; clone size: NA; CDR3 length: 13; J gene: TRBJ1-2; V gene: TRBV18; CDR3 DNA: TGTGCCAGCTCACGCGAAGCGGGCTCCGGCTACACCTTC; CDR3 protein: CASSREAGSGYTF
D gene: TRBD1; clone size: once; CDR3 length: 18; J gene: TRBJ1-4; V gene: TRBV5-5; CDR3 DNA: TGTGCCAGCAGCTTGGGACAGGGTCTAATGGCAACTAATGAAAAACTGTTTTTT; CDR3 protein: CASSLGQGLMATNEKLFF
D gene: NA; clone size: few; CDR3 length: 11; J gene: TRBJ1-1; V gene: TRBV30; CDR3 DNA: TGTGCCTGGAGTTCCTACAGAGAAGCTTTCTTT; CDR3 protein: CAWSSYREAFF
D gene: NA; clone size: NA; CDR3 length: 13; J gene: TRBJ2-7; V gene: TRBV4-3; CDR3 DNA: TGCGCCAGCAGCCAAGTGGGAGTGCACGAGCAGTACTTC; CDR3 protein: CASSQVGVHEQYF
D gene: NA; clone size: NA; CDR3 length: 15; J gene: TRBJ1-5; V gene: TRBV27; CDR3 DNA: TGTGCCAGCAGTCCACAGGTCTATAGCAATCAGCCCCAGCATTTT; CDR3 protein: CASSPQVYSNQPQHF
D gene: NA; clone size: NA; CDR3 length: 16; J gene: TRBJ1-2; V gene: TRBV18; CDR3 DNA: TGTGCCAGCTCACCACCGGGGACAACTTCTAACTATGGCTACACCTTC; CDR3 protein: CASSPPGTTSNYGYTF
D gene: NA; clone size: NA; CDR3 length: 13; J gene: TRBJ2-7; V gene: TRBV28; CDR3 DNA: TGTGCCAGCACCTCGTGGGCGTCCCGCGAGCAGTACTTC; CDR3 protein: CASTSWASREQYF
D gene: TRBD1; clone size: NA; CDR3 length: 14; J gene: TRBJ2-1; V gene: TRBV9; CDR3 DNA: TGTGCCAGCAGCCCCAGACAGGGTACCTATGAGCAGTTCTTC; CDR3 protein: CASSPRQGTYEQFF
D gene: NA; clone size: few; CDR3 length: 15; J gene: TRBJ1-1; V gene: TRBV6-1; CDR3 DNA: TGTGCCAGCAGTGCATTCGCAGGGTGGTTATCTGAAGCTTTCTTT; CDR3 protein: CASSAFAGWLSEAFF
D gene: NA; clone size: NA; CDR3 length: 14; J gene: TRBJ2-7; V gene: TRBV6-1; CDR3 DNA: TGTGCCAGCAGTGACCAAGCCATAACCTACGAGCAGTACTTC; CDR3 protein: CASSDQAITYEQYF
D gene: TRBD1; clone size: NA; CDR3 length: 13; J gene: TRBJ1-2; V gene: TRBV30; CDR3 DNA: TGTGCCTGGGAGAGAGGGGACAGCTATGGCTACACCTTC; CDR3 protein: CAWERGDSYGYTF
D gene: NA; clone size: NA; CDR3 length: 15; J gene: TRBJ1-1; V gene: TRBV5-4; CDR3 DNA: TGTGCCAGCAGCCGGCTATCTCAGGGGAACACTGAAGCTTTCTTT; CDR3 protein: CASSRLSQGNTEAFF
D gene: TRBD1; clone size: once; CDR3 length: 11; J gene: TRBJ1-2; V gene: TRBV20-1; CDR3 DNA: TGCAGTGAAAGGACAGGGGGCGGTTTTACCTTC; CDR3 protein: CSERTGGGFTF
D gene: TRBD2; clone size: NA; CDR3 length: 15; J gene: TRBJ2-7; V gene: TRBV9; CDR3 DNA: TGTGCCAGCAGCCGGAGACTAGCGGGAGCCTACGAGCAGTACTTC; CDR3 protein: CASSRRLAGAYEQYF
D gene: NA; clone size: NA; CDR3 length: 16; J gene: TRBJ2-3; V gene: TRBV28; CDR3 DNA: TGTGCCAGCAGTTTATCTGGGGAGAAGAGCACAGATACGCAGTATTTT; CDR3 protein: CASSLSGEKSTDTQYF
D gene: TRBD1; clone size: NA; CDR3 length: 15; J gene: TRBJ1-3; V gene: TRBV19; CDR3 DNA: TGTGCCAGTAGTCGACAGGGGGCAACTGGAAACACCATATATTTT; CDR3 protein: CASSRQGATGNTIYF
D gene: NA; clone size: NA; CDR3 length: 11; J gene: TRBJ2-5; V gene: TRBV7-2; CDR3 DNA: TGTGCCAGCAGGGCCCAAGAGACCCAGTACTTC; CDR3 protein: CASRAQETQYF
D gene: TRBD1; clone size: NA; CDR3 length: 15; J gene: TRBJ2-7; V gene: TRBV11-3; CDR3 DNA: TGTGCCAGCAGCTTAGCGGACAGGGAACTATACGAGCAGTACTTC; CDR3 protein: CASSLADRELYEQYF
D gene: NA; clone size: NA; CDR3 length: 16; J gene: TRBJ2-7; V gene: TRBV27; CDR3 DNA: TGTGCCAGCAGTTCCCTTGGGGGGGGCTTAGGGAACGAGCAGTACTTC; CDR3 protein: CASSSLGGGLGNEQYF
D gene: TRBD2; clone size: NA; CDR3 length: 18; J gene: TRBJ2-3; V gene: TRBV19; CDR3 DNA: TGTGCCAGTAGTCTAGACCAAGGACTAGCGGGAAGCACAGATACGCAGTATTTT; CDR3 protein: CASSLDQGLAGSTDTQYF
D gene: NA; clone size: NA; CDR3 length: 13; J gene: TRBJ1-1; V gene: TRBV10-3; CDR3 DNA: TGTGCCACGGAGCAGGACATGAACACTGAAGCTTTCTTT; CDR3 protein: CATEQDMNTEAFF
D gene: NA; clone size: once; CDR3 length: 15; J gene: TRBJ1-2; V gene: TRBV2; CDR3 DNA: TGTGCCAGCAGTGAACGGGGGTCAGCCCCGGCAGGCTACACCTTC; CDR3 protein: CASSERGSAPAGYTF
D gene: NA; clone size: NA; CDR3 length: 14; J gene: TRBJ2-3; V gene: TRBV11-2; CDR3 DNA: TGTGCCAGCAGCTTATCTCCCTGGGCGGATACGCAGTATTTT; CDR3 protein: CASSLSPWADTQYF
D gene: TRBD1; clone size: NA; CDR3 length: 13; J gene: TRBJ2-7; V gene: TRBV19; CDR3 DNA: TGTGCCAGTAGGGGGACAGGGACCTACGAGCAGTACTTC; CDR3 protein: CASRGTGTYEQYF
D gene: TRBD1; clone size: NA; CDR3 length: 18; J gene: TRBJ2-1; V gene: TRBV11-3; CDR3 DNA: TGTGCCAGCAGCTTACCCATCTTGGGACAGTGGACTGACAATGAGCAGTTCTTC; CDR3 protein: CASSLPILGQWTDNEQFF
D gene: TRBD1; clone size: NA; CDR3 length: 17; J gene: TRBJ2-2; V gene: TRBV5-1; CDR3 DNA: TGCGCCAGCAGCTTGCAACCCGGGACAGCTAACACCGGGGAGCTGTTTTTT; CDR3 protein: CASSLQPGTANTGELFF